Below, one T cell receptor (beta chain) is given with its context. Additional DNA sequences in this sample encode the identical CDR3. This sample is part of a study of blood T cell repertoires in COVID-19. Study details: Acute and convalescent COVID-19 specimens originated in the United States, Italy and Spain. T cells, B-cell-depleted T cells, or PBMCs provided the cDNA or gDNA that served as material.

The CDR3 consists of 13 residues. Per the germline V gene, CDR1 is LNHDA and CDR2 is SQIVND (reference sequence). V lost 1 base and J lost 4; bases outside the gene matches: 0. Per the original methods: For nucleated cells, counts were estimated from reference gene primer amplification. Sequenced by immunoSEQ multiplex PCR; TCRdb stores in-frame clones only, minus some. V, J and clone size are taken as reported in that table, and D and trimming were inferred from the DNA itself. The repertoire has some 250,000 clones, about 90% of them found once; the top ten carry roughly 3%. This receptor was identified in a woman aged 30 to 39 who had recovered from COVID-19. Specimen: peripheral blood. The chain joins TRBV19 to TRBJ1-2; the match to TRBD1 covers 7 bases. In DNA, the CDR3 is TGTGCCAGTAGTATAGGACAGGGCTATGGCTACACCTTC. Translated: CASSIGQGYGYTF.